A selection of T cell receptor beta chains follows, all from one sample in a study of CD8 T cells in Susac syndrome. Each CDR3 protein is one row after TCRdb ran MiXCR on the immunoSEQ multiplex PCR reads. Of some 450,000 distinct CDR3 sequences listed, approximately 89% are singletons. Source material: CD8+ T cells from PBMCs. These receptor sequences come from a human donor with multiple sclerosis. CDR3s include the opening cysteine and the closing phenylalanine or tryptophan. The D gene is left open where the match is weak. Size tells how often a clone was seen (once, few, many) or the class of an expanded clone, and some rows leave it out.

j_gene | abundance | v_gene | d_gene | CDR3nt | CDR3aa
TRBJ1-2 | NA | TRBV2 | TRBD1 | TGTGCCAGCAGCTCCTCCGGGACAGGGGCATATGGCTACACCTTC | CASSSSGTGAYGYTF
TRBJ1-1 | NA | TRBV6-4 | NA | TGTGCCAGCAGTGAAGACGGATTCATGAACACTGAAGCTTTCTTT | CASSEDGFMNTEAFF
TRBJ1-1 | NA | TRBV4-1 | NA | TGCGCCAGCAGCGGACCCGGGGGGCTGAACACTGAAGCTTTCTTT | CASSGPGGLNTEAFF
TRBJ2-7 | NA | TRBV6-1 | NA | TGTGCCAGCAGTGAATGGACTACCACCCCGACTATCTACGAGCAGTACTTC | CASSEWTTTPTIYEQYF
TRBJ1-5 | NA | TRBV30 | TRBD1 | TGTGCCTGGAGCGGCGGACAGGGCGATCAGCCCCAGCATTTT | CAWSGGQGDQPQHF
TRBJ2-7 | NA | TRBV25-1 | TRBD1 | TGTGCCAGCAGTGACCCGACAGGGGGTAAACCCTACGAGCAGTACTTC | CASSDPTGGKPYEQYF
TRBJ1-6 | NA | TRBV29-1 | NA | TGCAGCGTCGAGGACGGCGATAATTCACCCCTCCACTTT | CSVEDGDNSPLHF
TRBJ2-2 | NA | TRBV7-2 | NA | TGTGCCAGCAGCTTGGATATTGGAGGCGGGGAGCTGTTTTTT | CASSLDIGGGELFF
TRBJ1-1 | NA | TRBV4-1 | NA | TGCGCCAGCAGCCAAGCTCTGTCGAACACTGAAGCTTTCTTT | CASSQALSNTEAFF
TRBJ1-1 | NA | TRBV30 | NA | TGTGCCTGGAGGCCGGGAGCGGCTGAAGCTTTCTTT | CAWRPGAAEAFF
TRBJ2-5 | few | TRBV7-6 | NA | TGTGCCAGCAGCTATTCGTCGGAGGGCCAGTACTTC | CASSYSSEGQYF
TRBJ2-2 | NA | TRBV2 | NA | TGTGCCAGCAGTGAATTCCCGGACAGAAAGAACACCGGGGAGCTGTTTTTT | CASSEFPDRKNTGELFF
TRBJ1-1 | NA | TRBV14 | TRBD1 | TGTGCCAGCAGCCACCTGGGACAGGAGAACACTGAAGCTTTCTTT | CASSHLGQENTEAFF
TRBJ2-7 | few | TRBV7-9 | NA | TGTGCCAGCAGCGCGGTGGGGGACCACTACGAGCAGTACTTC | CASSAVGDHYEQYF
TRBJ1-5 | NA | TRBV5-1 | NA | TGCGCCAGCAGCTTGGGAGATAATAGCAATCAGCCCCAGCATTTT | CASSLGDNSNQPQHF
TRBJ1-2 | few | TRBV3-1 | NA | TGTGCCAGCAGCTTTTTAAACTATGGCTACACCTTC | CASSFLNYGYTF
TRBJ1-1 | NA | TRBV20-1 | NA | TGCAGTGCCATGGACAGTGAAGCTTTCTTT | CSAMDSEAFF
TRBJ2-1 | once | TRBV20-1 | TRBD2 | TGCAGTGCTACCTTTCTAGCGGGGGGTACCAATGAGCAGTTCTTC | CSATFLAGGTNEQFF
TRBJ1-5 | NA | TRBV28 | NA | TGTGCCAGCAGTTTACAGTCTTTCAGCAATCAGCCCCAGCATTTT | CASSLQSFSNQPQHF
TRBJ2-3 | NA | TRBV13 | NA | TGTGCCAGCAGCTTATGGTCCCCCCGCACAGATACGCAGTATTTT | CASSLWSPRTDTQYF
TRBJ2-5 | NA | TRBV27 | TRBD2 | TGTGCCAGCAAACTAGCGGGAGGCCAAGAGACCCAGTACTTC | CASKLAGGQETQYF
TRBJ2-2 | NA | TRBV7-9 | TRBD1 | TGTGCCAGCAGTCCCGGACAGGGGGCGAACACCGGGGAGCTGTTTTTT | CASSPGQGANTGELFF
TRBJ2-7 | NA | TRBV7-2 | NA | TGTGCCAGCTCCCTCTTGAGGACTGAAATGGGCGAGCAGTACTTC | CASSLLRTEMGEQYF
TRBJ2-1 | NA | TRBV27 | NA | TGTGCCAGCAGTAGTGGGGGAATAAATGAGCAGTTCTTC | CASSSGGINEQFF
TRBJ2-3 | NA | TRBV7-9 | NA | TGTGCCAGCAGCTCGAGCACGCAGACAGATACGCAGTATTTT | CASSSSTQTDTQYF
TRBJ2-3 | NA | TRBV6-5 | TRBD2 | TGTGCCAGCAGTTACTCGCTAGCGGGGGCCACCTGGGGGGTAACAGATACGCAGTATTTT | CASSYSLAGATWGVTDTQYF
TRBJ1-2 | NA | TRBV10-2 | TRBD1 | TGCGCCAGCATGGGGACAGGGTCCTATGGCTACACCTTC | CASMGTGSYGYTF
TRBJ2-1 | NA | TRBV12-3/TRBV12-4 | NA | TGTGCCAGCAGAATCGCTTCACAGGGATGGGCCAATGAGCAGTTCTTC | CASRIASQGWANEQFF
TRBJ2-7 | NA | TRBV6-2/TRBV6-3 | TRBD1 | TGTGCCAGCCAGGGGGCTAGGGCCTACGAGCAGTACTTC | CASQGARAYEQYF
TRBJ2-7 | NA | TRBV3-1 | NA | TGTGCCAGCAGCCACAGGGGTCTCTACGAGCAGTACTTC | CASSHRGLYEQYF
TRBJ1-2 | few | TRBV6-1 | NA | TGTGCCAGCAAACCGAACCACACCTTC | CASKPNHTF
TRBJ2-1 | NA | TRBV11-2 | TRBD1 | TGTGCCAGCAGCTTAGTCTTGGGGACAGGGGCCGACAATGAGCAGTTCTTC | CASSLVLGTGADNEQFF
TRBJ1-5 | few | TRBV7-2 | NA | TGTGCCAGCAGCTCAGACTACTATAGCAATCAGCCCCAGCATTTT | CASSSDYYSNQPQHF
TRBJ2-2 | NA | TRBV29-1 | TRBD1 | TGCAGCGGCTGGACAGGGAACACCGGGGAGCTGTTTTTT | CSGWTGNTGELFF
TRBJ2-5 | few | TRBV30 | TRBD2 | TGTGCCTGGAGTGTATCCCCCGGGACTAGCGGCCAGGAGACCCAGTACTTC | CAWSVSPGTSGQETQYF
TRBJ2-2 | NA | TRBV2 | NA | TGTGCCAGCAGCGATTTTAGGGCCGGGGAGCTGTTTTTT | CASSDFRAGELFF
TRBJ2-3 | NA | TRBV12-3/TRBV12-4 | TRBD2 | TGTGCCAGCAGTTCTCGACTAGCGGGAGAGGACACAGATACGCAGTATTTT | CASSSRLAGEDTDTQYF
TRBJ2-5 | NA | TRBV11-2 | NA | TGTGCCAGCAGCTTAGCTGAGCAGGGCTTGTTACAAGAGACCCAGTACTTC | CASSLAEQGLLQETQYF
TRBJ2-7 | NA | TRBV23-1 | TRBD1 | TGCGCCAGCAGTCAAATGGGGCGGCAGGGGGAAACCTACGAGCAGTACTTC | CASSQMGRQGETYEQYF
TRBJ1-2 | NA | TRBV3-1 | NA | TGTGCCAGCAGTCATTCCCACGGAGATTATGGCTACACCTTC | CASSHSHGDYGYTF